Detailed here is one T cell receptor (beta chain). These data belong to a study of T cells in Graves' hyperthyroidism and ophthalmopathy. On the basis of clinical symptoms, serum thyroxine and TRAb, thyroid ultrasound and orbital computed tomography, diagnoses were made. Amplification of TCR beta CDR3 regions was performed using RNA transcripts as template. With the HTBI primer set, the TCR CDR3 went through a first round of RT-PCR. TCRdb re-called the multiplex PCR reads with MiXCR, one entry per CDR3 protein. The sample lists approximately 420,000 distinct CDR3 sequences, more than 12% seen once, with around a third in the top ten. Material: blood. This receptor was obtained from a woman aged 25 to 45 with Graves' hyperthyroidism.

The CDR3 loop is CASSPDRVGNQPQHF. The CDR3 region has the DNA TGCGCCAGCAGTCCTGACAGGGTCGGCAATCAGCCCCAGCATTTT. The V call is TRBV10-2, the J call TRBJ1-5; 7 nucleotides agree with TRBD1. Germline V gives CDR1 WSHSY, CDR2 SAAADI. The CDR3 consists of 15 residues. J gave up 2 bases and V 5 bases, and 6 bases lay outside the gene matches.